This T cell receptor (beta chain) is drawn from a study of blood T cells in healthy people across ages. CDR1 and CDR2 (germline): DFQATT, SNEGSKA (reference sequence). The CDR3 spans 12 residues. With 6 bases removed from V and 10 bases from J, the gap between germline ends came to 16 bases. The donors, healthy Caucasians from Russia, were aged roughly 6 to 95. For this clonotype: Its antigen is undetermined.

The second PCR ran roughly 6 to 11 cycles with a sample-barcoded 5' primer and J-beta primers. Using its own MiXCR run on the 5' RACE reads, TCRdb lists one record per CDR3 protein. The profile shows approximately 680,000 distinct CDR3 sequences, around 32% of them singletons. Study results and caveats: A roughly linear age-dependent decrease characterized TCR beta diversity per million T cells. Long-lived donors had more naive CD4+ cells and higher diversity than aged donors.

This chain connects TRBV20-1 to TRBJ1-5; D is undetermined. Sequencing input: blood. The TCR comes from an elderly woman in good health. The CDR3: CSAAGRISPQHF. DNA of the CDR3: TGCAGTGCCGCGGGGAGAATCAGCCCCCAGCATTTT.